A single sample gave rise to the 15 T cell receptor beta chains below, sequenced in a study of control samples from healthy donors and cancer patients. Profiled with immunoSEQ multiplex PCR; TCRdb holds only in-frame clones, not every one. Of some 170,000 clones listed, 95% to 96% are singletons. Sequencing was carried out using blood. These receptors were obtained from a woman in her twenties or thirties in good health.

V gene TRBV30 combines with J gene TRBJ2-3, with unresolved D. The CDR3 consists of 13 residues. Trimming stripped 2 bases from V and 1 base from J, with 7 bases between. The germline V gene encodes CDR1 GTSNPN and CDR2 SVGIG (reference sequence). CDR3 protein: CAWSPQGTDTQYF. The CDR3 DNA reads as TGTGCCTGGAGTCCGCAGGGCACAGATACGCAGTATTTT.

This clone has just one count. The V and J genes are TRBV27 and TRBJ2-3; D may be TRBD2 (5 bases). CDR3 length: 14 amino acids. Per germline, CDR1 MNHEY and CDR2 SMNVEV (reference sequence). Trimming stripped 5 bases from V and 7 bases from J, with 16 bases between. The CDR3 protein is CASSRRTVYYTQYF. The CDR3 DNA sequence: TGTGCCAGCAGTCGGAGGACCGTCTATTATACGCAGTATTTT.

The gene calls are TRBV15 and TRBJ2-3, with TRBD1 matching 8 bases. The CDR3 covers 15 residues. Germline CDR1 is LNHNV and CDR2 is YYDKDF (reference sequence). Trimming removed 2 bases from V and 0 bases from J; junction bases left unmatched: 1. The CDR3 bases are TGTGCCACCAGCAGAAACAGGGGGAGCACAGATACGCAGTATTTT. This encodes CATSRNRGSTDTQYF.

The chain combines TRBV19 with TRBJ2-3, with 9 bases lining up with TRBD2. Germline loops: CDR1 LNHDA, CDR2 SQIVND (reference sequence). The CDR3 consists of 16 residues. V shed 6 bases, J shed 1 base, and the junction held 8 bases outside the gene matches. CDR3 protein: CASSSIAGARTDTQYF. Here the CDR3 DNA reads TGTGCCAGTAGCAGCATAGCGGGAGCTCGCACAGATACGCAGTATTTT.

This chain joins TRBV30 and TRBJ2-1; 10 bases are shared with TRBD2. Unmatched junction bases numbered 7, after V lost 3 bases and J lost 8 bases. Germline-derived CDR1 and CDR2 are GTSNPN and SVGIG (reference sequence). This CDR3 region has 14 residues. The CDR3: CAWRAGGPVDEQFF. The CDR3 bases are TGTGCCTGGAGAGCGGGGGGGCCGGTCGATGAGCAGTTCTTC.

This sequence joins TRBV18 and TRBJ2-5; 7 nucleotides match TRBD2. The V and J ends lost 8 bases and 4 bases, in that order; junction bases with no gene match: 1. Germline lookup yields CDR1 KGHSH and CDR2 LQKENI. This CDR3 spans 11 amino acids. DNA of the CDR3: TGTGCCAGCGCTAGCGGAGAGACCCAGTACTTC. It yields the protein CASASGETQYF. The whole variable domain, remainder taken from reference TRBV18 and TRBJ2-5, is NAGVMQNPRHLVRRRGQEARLRCSPMKGHSHVYWYRQLPEEGLKFMVYLQKENIIDESGMPKERFSAEFPKEGPSILRIQQVVRGDSAAYFCASASGETQYFGPGTRLLVL.

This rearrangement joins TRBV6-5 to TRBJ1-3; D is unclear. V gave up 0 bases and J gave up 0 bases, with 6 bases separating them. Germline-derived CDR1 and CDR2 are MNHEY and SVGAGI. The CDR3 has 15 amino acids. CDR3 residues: CASSYSAVSGNTIYF. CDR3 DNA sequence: TGTGCCAGCAGTTACTCGGCAGTCTCTGGAAACACCATATATTTT.

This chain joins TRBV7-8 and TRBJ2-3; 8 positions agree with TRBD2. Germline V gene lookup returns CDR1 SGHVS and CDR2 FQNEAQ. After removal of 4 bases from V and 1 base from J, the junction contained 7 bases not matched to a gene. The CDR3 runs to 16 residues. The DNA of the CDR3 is TGTGCCAGCAGCTCCGAAGCGGGGGCCCGCACAGATACGCAGTATTTT. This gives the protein CASSSEAGARTDTQYF.

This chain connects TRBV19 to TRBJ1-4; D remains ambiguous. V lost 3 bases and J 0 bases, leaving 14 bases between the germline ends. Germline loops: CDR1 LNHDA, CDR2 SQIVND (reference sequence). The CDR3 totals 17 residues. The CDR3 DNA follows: TGTGCCAGTAGTATCCTCCGGAGGCCGGCAACTAATGAAAAACTGTTTTTT. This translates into CASSILRRPATNEKLFF.

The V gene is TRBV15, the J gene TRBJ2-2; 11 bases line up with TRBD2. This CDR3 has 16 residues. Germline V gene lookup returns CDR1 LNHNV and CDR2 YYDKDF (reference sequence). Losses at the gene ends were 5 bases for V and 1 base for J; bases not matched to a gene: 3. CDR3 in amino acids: CATSAGLAVNTGELFF. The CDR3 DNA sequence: TGTGCCACCAGCGCGGGACTAGCGGTGAACACCGGGGAGCTGTTTTTT.

CDR3 residues: CASSWNQGNEQFF. Here the CDR3 DNA reads TGTGCCAGCAGTTGGAATCAAGGCAATGAGCAGTTCTTC. The chain carries TRBV27 and TRBJ2-1; D is uncertain. CDR1 is MNHEY, CDR2 SMNVEV, per germline (reference sequence). V gave up 4 bases and J gave up 6 bases, with 10 bases separating them. This CDR3 has 13 amino acids.

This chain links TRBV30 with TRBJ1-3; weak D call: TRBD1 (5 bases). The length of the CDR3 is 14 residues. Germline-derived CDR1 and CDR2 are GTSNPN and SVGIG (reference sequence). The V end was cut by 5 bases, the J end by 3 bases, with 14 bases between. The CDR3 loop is CAWFAGRGGNTIYF. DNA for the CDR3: TGTGCCTGGTTCGCAGGGAGAGGTGGAAACACCATATATTTT.

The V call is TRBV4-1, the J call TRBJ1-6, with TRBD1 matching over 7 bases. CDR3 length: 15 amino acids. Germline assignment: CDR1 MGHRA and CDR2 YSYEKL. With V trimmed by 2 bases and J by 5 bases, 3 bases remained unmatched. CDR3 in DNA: TGCGCCAGCAGCCAACCGGACAGGAATAATTCACCCCTCCACTTT. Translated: CASSQPDRNNSPLHF.

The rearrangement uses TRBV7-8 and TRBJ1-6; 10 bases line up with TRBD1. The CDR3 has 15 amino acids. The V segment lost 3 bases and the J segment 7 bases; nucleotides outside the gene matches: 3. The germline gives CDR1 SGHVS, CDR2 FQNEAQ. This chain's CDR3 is CASSFGQGGNSPLHF. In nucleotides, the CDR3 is TGTGCCAGCAGCTTCGGACAGGGGGGAAATTCACCCCTCCACTTT.

The CDR3 DNA is TGTGCCAGCAGTCGGACAGGGGTCAACTCCTATAATTCACCCCTCCACTTT. Translating gives CASSRTGVNSYNSPLHF. The chain is built from TRBV27 and TRBJ1-6, with TRBD1 identical over 9 bases. The CDR3 runs 17 residues. The V gene end was trimmed by 5 bases and the J gene end by 0 bases; junction bases not matched to a gene: 5. Germline values: CDR1 MNHEY, CDR2 SMNVEV (reference sequence).